A selection of T cell receptor beta chains follows, all from one sample in a study of cytomegalovirus exposure and HLA in healthy donors. The repertoire was sequenced with immunoSEQ multiplex PCR; TCRdb's copy has only in-frame clones and lacks some. The data hold some 120,000 clones, with 74% observed a single time. The sequencing sample was made of PBMCs. Every receptor here comes from a man aged 35 to 55 in good health and CMV-seropositive. The CDR3 runs from the conserved cysteine through the conserved F or W. The order of the fields is V gene, J gene, D gene, clone size, CDR3 protein, CDR3 DNA. A D gene is named only where the DNA matches it firmly. The listing skips clone size in some rows; elsewhere it reads once, few, many or a size class.

TRBV25-1	TRBJ1-2	NA	NA	CASSEAGAGSGYTF	TGTGCCAGCAGTGAAGCAGGGGCTGGGAGTGGCTACACCTTC
TRBV9	TRBJ2-3	TRBD2	NA	CASSGGSFRLAGSSTDTQYF	TGTGCCAGCAGCGGAGGTTCTTTTAGACTAGCGGGTTCTAGCACAGATACGCAGTATTTT
TRBV29-1	TRBJ2-7	TRBD1	NA	CSGGTGNYEQYF	TGCAGCGGCGGGACAGGGAATTACGAGCAGTACTTC
TRBV2	TRBJ1-3	NA	NA	CASSEPKGGGLTGNTIYF	TGTGCCAGCAGTGAACCGAAAGGGGGGGGGCTAACTGGAAACACCATATATTTT
TRBV5-1	TRBJ2-3	NA	NA	CASSRGTSTDTQYF	TGCGCCAGCAGCCGCGGGACTAGCACAGATACGCAGTATTTT
TRBV25-1	TRBJ1-4	TRBD1	NA	CASAGTGNLQLFF	TGTGCCAGCGCCGGGACAGGGAACCTTCAACTGTTTTTT
TRBV11-2	TRBJ2-7	NA	NA	CASSFSGPEEQYF	TGTGCCAGCAGCTTCTCAGGCCCAGAAGAGCAGTACTTC
TRBV2	TRBJ2-7	NA	many	CASTSPRDFREQYF	TGTGCCAGCACCTCCCCACGGGACTTCCGAGAGCAGTACTTC
TRBV5-4	TRBJ2-7	TRBD2	NA	CASSTGLAREQYF	TGTGCCAGCAGCACGGGACTAGCCCGTGAGCAGTACTTC
TRBV7-9	TRBJ1-1	NA	NA	CASSLLSDEAFF	TGTGCCAGCAGCTTACTGTCAGATGAAGCTTTCTTT
TRBV7-8	TRBJ2-3	TRBD2	NA	CASSLAGGPGDTQYF	TGTGCCAGCAGCTTGGCGGGGGGGCCGGGAGATACGCAGTATTTT
TRBV19	TRBJ2-2	TRBD1	NA	CASIDWTGQTGTGELFF	TGTGCCAGTATCGACTGGACAGGGCAAACGGGCACCGGGGAGCTGTTTTTT
TRBV6-5	TRBJ2-7	NA	NA	CASSFSRVSYEQYF	TGTGCCAGCAGTTTCTCCAGGGTTTCCTACGAGCAGTACTTC
TRBV27	TRBJ1-1	TRBD1	NA	CASSPAGQGRKAFF	TGTGCCAGCAGTCCCGCCGGACAGGGTCGTAAAGCTTTCTTT
TRBV28	TRBJ2-1	NA	NA	CASSLAGSPGNEQFF	TGTGCCAGCAGTTTAGCGGGATCACCGGGGAATGAGCAGTTCTTC
TRBV28	TRBJ2-2	NA	NA	CASREPGLYTGELFF	TGTGCCAGCAGGGAGCCGGGACTTTACACCGGGGAGCTGTTTTTT
TRBV19	TRBJ2-6	NA	NA	CASSFSTGSGANVLTF	TGTGCCAGTAGTTTCAGTACAGGGTCTGGGGCCAACGTCCTGACTTTC
TRBV2	TRBJ1-2	NA	NA	CASSEATGSGGYTF	TGTGCCAGCAGTGAAGCGACTGGTAGTGGGGGCTACACCTTC
TRBV30	TRBJ2-5	TRBD2	NA	CAWRGLAGETQYF	TGTGCCTGGAGGGGACTAGCGGGAGAGACCCAGTACTTC
TRBV18	TRBJ2-7	NA	NA	CASSPLSPGTEGHEQYF	TGTGCCAGCTCACCATTGAGCCCCGGGACGGAGGGCCACGAGCAGTACTTC
TRBV5-1	TRBJ2-7	TRBD2	NA	CASSRTSGTSYEQYF	TGCGCCAGCAGCCGGACTAGCGGGACCTCCTACGAGCAGTACTTC
TRBV28	TRBJ2-3	TRBD2	NA	CASSPAGGTDTQYF	TGTGCCAGCAGCCCAGCGGGAGGGACAGATACGCAGTATTTT
TRBV5-5	TRBJ2-7	NA	once	CASSSLGAGRLREQYF	TGTGCCAGCAGCTCATTGGGGGCAGGAAGACTGAGAGAGCAGTACTTC
TRBV11-1	TRBJ2-2	NA	NA	CASSAVQLGELFF	TGTGCCAGCAGCGCCGTGCAACTCGGGGAGCTGTTTTTT
TRBV7-6	TRBJ1-6	TRBD1	NA	CASSLIRQGDLHF	TGTGCCAGCAGCTTAATCCGTCAGGGGGATCTCCACTTT
TRBV7-9	TRBJ1-1	NA	NA	CASSQSGPTEAFF	TGTGCCAGCAGCCAGTCTGGGCCCACTGAAGCTTTCTTT
TRBV19	TRBJ2-1	NA	once	CASSIKGRAQFF	TGTGCCAGTAGTATTAAGGGCAGGGCACAGTTCTTC
TRBV29-1	TRBJ2-3	TRBD2	NA	CSVDLVLAGGPGSGDTQYF	TGCAGCGTTGACTTGGTATTAGCGGGAGGGCCGGGCTCCGGAGATACGCAGTATTTT
TRBV29-1	TRBJ1-2	TRBD1	NA	CSVEDKGQVEAAAGYTF	TGCAGCGTTGAAGATAAAGGACAGGTCGAGGCCGCCGCAGGCTACACCTTC
TRBV6-1	TRBJ2-7	TRBD2	NA	CASISGGSDEQYF	TGTGCCAGCATCTCGGGAGGAAGTGACGAGCAGTACTTC
TRBV6-1	TRBJ1-5	NA	few	CASRDRVGRGQPQHF	TGTGCCAGCAGGGACCGGGTAGGGAGAGGTCAGCCCCAGCATTTT
TRBV5-4	TRBJ1-2	NA	NA	CASSLDRNNYGYTF	TGTGCCAGCAGCTTGGACAGAAATAACTATGGCTACACCTTC
TRBV5-1	TRBJ2-7	TRBD1	NA	CASSLQRTGTYEQYF	TGCGCCAGCAGCTTGCAAAGGACAGGGACGTACGAGCAGTACTTC
TRBV5-1	TRBJ2-7	TRBD2	NA	CASRPRTAGDEQYF	TGCGCCAGCAGGCCCCGGACAGCGGGGGACGAGCAGTACTTC
TRBV5-1	TRBJ2-4	TRBD1	NA	CASSQPGQGAHGKNIQYF	TGCGCCAGCAGCCAGCCGGGACAGGGGGCGCATGGCAAAAACATTCAGTACTTC
TRBV5-1	TRBJ2-7	NA	NA	CASSFRGGSYEQYF	TGCGCCAGCAGCTTTAGGGGGGGCTCCTACGAGCAGTACTTC
TRBV11-2	TRBJ2-4	NA	NA	CASSLGLHIQYF	TGTGCCAGCAGCTTAGGACTGCACATTCAGTACTTC
TRBV28	TRBJ2-7	NA	NA	CASRTGSYEQYF	TGTGCCAGCAGGACAGGATCTTACGAGCAGTACTTC
TRBV2	TRBJ1-2	NA	NA	CASPQKEARGYTF	TGTGCCAGCCCCCAAAAGGAAGCTAGAGGCTACACCTTC
TRBV7-2	TRBJ1-1	NA	NA	CASSLGRPGATEAFF	TGTGCCAGCAGCTTAGGTCGACCAGGGGCCACTGAAGCTTTCTTT
TRBV27	TRBJ2-7	NA	few	CASSLNPGHSYEQYF	TGTGCCAGCAGTCTGAATCCGGGACATTCCTACGAGCAGTACTTC
TRBV5-1	TRBJ2-2	TRBD1	NA	CASSLASGQVAGELFF	TGCGCCAGCAGCTTGGCCTCAGGACAGGTAGCCGGGGAGCTGTTTTTT
TRBV6-4	TRBJ2-2	NA	NA	CASSVGSLNTGELFF	TGTGCCAGCAGTGTTGGTAGCTTGAACACCGGGGAGCTGTTTTTT
TRBV10-3	TRBJ1-3	NA	NA	CAISEQESSGNTIYF	TGTGCCATCAGTGAGCAAGAGAGCTCTGGAAACACCATATATTTT
TRBV6-5	TRBJ2-7	NA	NA	CASKTGQASSYEQYF	TGTGCCAGCAAAACAGGGCAGGCGAGCTCCTACGAGCAGTACTTC
TRBV5-1	TRBJ2-6	TRBD1	NA	CASSGDRGGSGANVLTF	TGCGCCAGCAGTGGGGACAGGGGTGGCTCTGGGGCCAACGTCCTGACTTTC
TRBV7-2	TRBJ2-5	TRBD2	NA	CASSLTSGRSETQYF	TGTGCCAGCAGCTTAACTAGCGGGAGGTCCGAGACCCAGTACTTC
TRBV5-1	TRBJ2-7	NA	NA	CASSLEFAGPYEQYF	TGCGCCAGCAGCTTGGAATTCGCCGGTCCCTACGAGCAGTACTTC
TRBV5-6	TRBJ2-7	NA	NA	CASSWSHRDEQYF	TGTGCCAGCAGCTGGAGTCACAGGGACGAGCAGTACTTC
TRBV7-9	TRBJ2-1	TRBD2	NA	CASSPYGTSGNEQFF	TGTGCCAGCAGTCCATACGGGACTAGCGGCAATGAGCAGTTCTTC
TRBV5-4	TRBJ2-1	NA	NA	CASSLQVGIEEQFF	TGTGCCAGCAGCTTACAGGTCGGAATCGAGGAGCAGTTCTTC
TRBV10-3	TRBJ2-7	TRBD1	NA	CAIRPGQGGNYEQYF	TGTGCCATCAGACCAGGACAGGGGGGAAACTACGAGCAGTACTTC
TRBV19	TRBJ2-1	TRBD1	once	CASSSRDRGSGEQFF	TGTGCCAGTAGTTCCCGGGACAGGGGTTCAGGTGAGCAGTTCTTC
TRBV18	TRBJ2-7	TRBD2	NA	CASSPPLAGFYEQYF	TGTGCCAGCTCACCACCACTAGCGGGGTTCTACGAGCAGTACTTC